Here is one T cell receptor beta chain with its context. The specificity of this receptor is unknown. Base qualities were left out, and no much larger clone turns up one base away. The data originate from a study of response to subunit inactivated influenza vaccine (dated by TCRdb to the late 2010s). Context from the whole study: The study used deep quantitative T cell receptor repertoire profiling to track responses to a trivalent subunit inactivated influenza vaccine.

The library was obtained by RT-PCR. The instrument was an Illumina HiSeq 2500. In-frame beta chains were kept once TCRdb had trimmed the public reads at Q25 with fastp and called clones with MiXCR. Rows matching on CDR3 protein sequence are summarized as one entry with the most common DNA and genes. The sample table shows roughly 540,000 distinct CDR3 sequences, and 20% to 25% are seen once. The top ten constitute 2.5% to 3.5% of the sample. Study-level results and caveats: The authors suggested that each seasonal influenza vaccination may recruit only a limited number of new T cells.

Measured from the cysteine to the phenylalanine, the CDR3 is 14 residues long. CDR3 DNA is the only sequence kept; it has 42 bases, read in frame from the first base. Here V drops 7 bases and J drops 0 bases, and the junction holds 2 bases not matched to any gene. The CDR1 and CDR2 encoded by the germline V gene are ENHRY and SYGVKD. In addition, the sample was reused for a study of T cells expressing NK-cell markers. As the second publication notes: TCR beta cDNA libraries were made by 5'RACE template switching that added a universal primer site and unique molecular identifiers. Eight or nine donors provided sorted CD3+CD56+NKG2C+, CD3+CD56+NKG2C- and CD3+CD56-NKG2C+ T-cell subsets, whose TCR beta-chain repertoires were profiled. Among the eight sequenced donors, only one was HCMV-seronegative, while the other seven were HCMV-seropositive. To restrict sorting to alphabetaTCR-expressing T cells, an anti-gammadeltaTCR antibody was added in several experiments. In roughly six donors, the dominant CD3+CD56+NKG2C+ clonotypes ranked among the top 10 CD8+ clonotypes, making up roughly 1.0-7.0% of CD8+ T cells. Those dominant clonotypes were again the most abundant among CD3+CD56-NKG2C+ cells in a few donors, at about 25-65%. It remained unclear whether the expanded NKG2C-expressing T cell clones were specific for HCMV antigens. The eight sequenced donors were randomly selected healthy volunteers, three men and five women. HCMV-specific IgG was detected in serum with a commercial ELISA kit to determine HCMV serostatus. Ficoll density gradient centrifugation was used to isolate peripheral blood mononuclear cells from blood. CD4+ and CD8+ T cells were isolated from PBMC by magnetic immunoseparation with Miltenyi isolation kits. Synthesis of cDNA was primed from the TCR beta constant segment and was followed by two consecutive PCR amplification steps. Illumina HiSeq 2000/2500, MiSeq or NextSeq was used to sequence libraries as 2 x 150 bp reads. Reads were demultiplexed and grouped by UMI with MIGEC, and clonotypes were assembled and quantified with MiTCR. To exclude erroneous sequences, any TCR cDNA sequence not supported by at least two reads was discarded. Downstream repertoire analysis used the tcR package, and clonotypes were matched across fractions by CDR3 nucleotide sequence plus V segment. VDJmatch was used to annotate antigen specificity against VDJdb, with one amino acid substitution in CDR3 permitted.

Material: CD4+ T cells sorted from PBMCs, obtained approximately 13 days after vaccination. Rearrangement joined TRBV10-3 to TRBJ2-2; a stretch of 7 junction bases matches TRBD1. The TCR sequence derives from a man aged 50-60 years who received an inactivated influenza vaccine. Donor details come from another sample of the same person, matched by shared clones. The DNA sequence is as follows: TGTGCCATCACGGGACAGACGAACACCGGGGAGCTGTTTTTT. This is translated as CAITGQTNTGELFF.